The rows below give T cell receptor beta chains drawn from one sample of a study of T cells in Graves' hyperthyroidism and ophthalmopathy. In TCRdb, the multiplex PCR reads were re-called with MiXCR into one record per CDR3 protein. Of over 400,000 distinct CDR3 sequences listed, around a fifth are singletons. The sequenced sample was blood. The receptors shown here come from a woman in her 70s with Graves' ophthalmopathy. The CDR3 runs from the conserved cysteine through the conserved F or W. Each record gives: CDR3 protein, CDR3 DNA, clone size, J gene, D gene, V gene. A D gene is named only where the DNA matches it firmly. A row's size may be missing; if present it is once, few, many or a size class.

CASSESAGAYNEQFF TGTGCCAGTAGTGAGTCAGCGGGAGCCTACAATGAGCAGTTCTTC once TRBJ2-1 TRBD2 TRBV19
CASSYLQGLGNTEAFF TGTGCCAGCAGCTACCTTCAAGGGCTCGGGAACACTGAAGCTTTCTTT . TRBJ1-1 . TRBV7-9
CASSLWTPVSGRAPRSYEQYF TGTGCCAGCAGCTTATGGACACCAGTTAGCGGGAGGGCCCCAAGGTCCTACGAGCAGTACTTC many TRBJ2-7 TRBD2 TRBV7-2
CASSFRSPLRSPLHF TGTGCCAGCAGTTTCCGCAGTCCTCTACGATCACCCCTCCACTTT . TRBJ1-6 . TRBV6-5
CSARPPSYNEQFF TGCAGTGCCCGCCCGCCCTCCTACAATGAGCAGTTCTTC few TRBJ2-1 . TRBV20-1
CASSPPSPGLAGAAQYF TGTGCCAGCAGTCCCCCCTCGCCGGGACTAGCGGGAGCTGCTCAGTACTTC . TRBJ2-4 TRBD2 TRBV12-3/TRBV12-4
CAWTRSTEAFF TGTGCCTGGACGCGGAGCACTGAAGCTTTCTTT . TRBJ1-1 . TRBV30
CASSLVGREYNEQFF TGCGCCAGCAGCTTGGTAGGCAGGGAATACAATGAGCAGTTCTTC . TRBJ2-1 . TRBV5-1
CASSPSPVQSTYNEQFF TGTGCCAGCAGCCCCTCCCCGGTCCAGTCTACCTACAATGAGCAGTTCTTC . TRBJ2-1 . TRBV7-2
CSAAGTVQETQYF TGCAGTGCTGCCGGGACAGTCCAAGAGACCCAGTACTTC few TRBJ2-5 TRBD1 TRBV20-1
CASSQDPAATNEKLFF TGTGCCAGCAGCCAAGATCCCGCTGCAACTAATGAAAAACTGTTTTTT . TRBJ1-4 . TRBV3-1
CASSQVQWYQETQYF TGTGCCAGCAGCCAAGTACAGTGGTACCAAGAGACCCAGTACTTC . TRBJ2-5 . TRBV14
CASSQDIQAPYF TGTGCCAGCAGCCAGGATATTCAGGCTCCGTATTTT few TRBJ2-3 . TRBV27
CASSSSEGSEQYF TGCGCCAGCAGCTCCTCCGAGGGTTCCGAGCAGTACTTC . TRBJ2-7 . TRBV5-1
CASRVGTGRTEAFF TGTGCCAGCAGGGTTGGGACAGGGAGGACTGAAGCTTTCTTT few TRBJ1-1 TRBD1 TRBV2
CAISDTGNNEQFF TGTGCCATCAGTGATACAGGAAACAATGAGCAGTTCTTC . TRBJ2-1 . TRBV10-3
CASSTQGDYGYTF TGTGCCAGCAGTACGCAGGGTGACTATGGCTACACCTTC . TRBJ1-2 . TRBV6-2/TRBV6-3
CASSLEPSGAYEQYF TGTGCCAGCAGCTTGGAACCCAGCGGGGCCTACGAGCAGTACTTC few TRBJ2-7 TRBD2 TRBV5-6
CASSMRLGDMGAYEQYF TGCGCCAGCAGTATGAGACTAGGGGACATGGGAGCCTACGAGCAGTACTTC few TRBJ2-7 . TRBV5-1
CSVNLGSSNQPQHF TGCAGCGTAAACTTGGGTTCGAGCAATCAGCCCCAGCATTTT few TRBJ1-5 . TRBV29-1
CASRRTDYGYTF TGTGCCAGCAGGAGGACAGACTATGGCTACACCTTC . TRBJ1-2 . TRBV6-1
CASSRGTESSPPHF TGCGCCAGCAGCCGGGGGACAGAGAGCTCACCCCCCCACTTT . TRBJ1-6 TRBD1 TRBV5-1
CAISSGGGGEKLFF TGTGCCATCAGTAGCGGAGGAGGAGGTGAAAAACTGTTTTTT . TRBJ1-4 . TRBV10-3
CASGRNRYSEQFF TGTGCCAGCGGACGGAATAGATACAGTGAGCAGTTCTTC . TRBJ2-1 . TRBV19
CSAERDSLNTEAFF TGCAGTGCTGAGAGGGACAGCCTGAACACTGAAGCTTTCTTT few TRBJ1-1 TRBD1 TRBV20-1
CAIRVGLEETQYF TGTGCCATCAGGGTGGGACTAGAAGAGACCCAGTACTTC few TRBJ2-5 TRBD2 TRBV10-3
CASIPRDRDTQYF TGTGCCAGCATCCCCCGGGATCGGGATACGCAGTATTTT many TRBJ2-3 . TRBV2
CASKRQESSYEQYF TGTGCCAGCAAGCGGCAGGAAAGCTCCTACGAGCAGTACTTC many TRBJ2-7 . TRBV2
CASTSQGSSYEQYF TGTGCCAGCACCTCCCAGGGGAGCTCCTACGAGCAGTACTTC many TRBJ2-7 . TRBV28
CASSQDRVSGNTIYF TGTGCCAGCAGTCAGGACAGGGTCTCTGGAAACACCATATATTTT few TRBJ1-3 TRBD1 TRBV7-2
CASSQDWLAGYETQYF TGCGCCAGCAGCCAAGATTGGCTAGCGGGATATGAGACCCAGTACTTC . TRBJ2-5 TRBD2 TRBV4-1
CASSGQGARDTQYF TGTGCCAGCAGTGGACAGGGGGCAAGGGATACGCAGTATTTT . TRBJ2-3 TRBD1 TRBV9
CASSQGKTGTQYF TGTGCCAGCAGCCAGGGAAAAACCGGGACCCAGTACTTC . TRBJ2-5 . TRBV2
CASPLRRFRGIQPQHF TGTGCCAGCCCCTTAAGACGCTTCCGAGGGATTCAGCCCCAGCATTTT few TRBJ1-5 . TRBV7-3
CASSVGQGAGSTDTQYF TGTGCCAGCAGCGTGGGACAGGGGGCGGGAAGCACAGATACGCAGTATTTT few TRBJ2-3 TRBD1 TRBV9
CASKVNTEAFF TGTGCCAGCAAGGTGAACACTGAAGCTTTCTTT many TRBJ1-1 . TRBV28
CSVPGQGSSSGNTIYF TGCAGTGTACCCGGACAGGGTTCATCCTCTGGAAACACCATATATTTT few TRBJ1-3 TRBD1 TRBV20-1
CAITRGQTTDTQYF TGTGCCATCACCCGGGGACAGACCACAGATACGCAGTATTTT . TRBJ2-3 TRBD1 TRBV10-3
CASSLATPQAVEQFF TGTGCCAGCAGTTTAGCGACCCCACAGGCGGTTGAGCAGTTCTTC . TRBJ2-1 . TRBV12-3/TRBV12-4
CASSAAMGTEAFF TGTGCCAGCAGTGCGGCAATGGGCACTGAAGCTTTCTTT . TRBJ1-1 . TRBV6-2/TRBV6-3
CASSYPTENYGYTF TGTGCCAGCAGTTACCCGACGGAAAACTATGGCTACACCTTC many TRBJ1-2 . TRBV6-2/TRBV6-3
CAIDSYEQYF TGTGCCATCGATTCCTACGAGCAGTACTTC . TRBJ2-7 . TRBV6-1
CASSVEAGNNYGYTF TGTGCCAGCAGCGTAGAGGCAGGGAATAACTATGGCTACACCTTC . TRBJ1-2 . TRBV9
CASSPHSPIGNTEAFF TGCGCCAGCAGCCCCCACTCCCCAATCGGGAACACTGAAGCTTTCTTT . TRBJ1-1 . TRBV4-1
CASSYVGTGASTDTQYF TGTGCCAGCAGTTATGTTGGGACAGGTGCTAGCACAGATACGCAGTATTTT few TRBJ2-3 TRBD1 TRBV6-1
CASGPGTDTDTQYF TGTGCCAGTGGGCCGGGGACAGATACAGATACGCAGTATTTT few TRBJ2-3 TRBD1 TRBV10-3
CASSPQTTTGELFF TGTGCCAGCAGCCCCCAAACTACCACCGGGGAGCTGTTTTTT . TRBJ2-2 . TRBV7-3
CAGSQGTDQETQYF TGCGCCGGCAGCCAAGGGACAGACCAAGAGACCCAGTACTTC once TRBJ2-5 TRBD1 TRBV4-1
CASSLLPGGRGADTQYF TGTGCCAGCTCCCTACTCCCCGGGGGAAGAGGCGCAGATACGCAGTATTTT few TRBJ2-3 . TRBV28
CASSIRTGGTGELFF TGCGCCAGCAGCATACGGACGGGGGGCACCGGGGAGCTGTTTTTT few TRBJ2-2 TRBD2 TRBV5-1